The 3 T cell receptor beta chains below were found in one sample sequenced in a study of CD8 T cells in ankylosing spondylitis. Each CDR3 protein gets one entry after TCRdb re-called the 5' RACE reads with MiXCR. The sample shows a few hundred thousand distinct CDR3 sequences, 18% of them seen only once. Source material: blood, either unsorted or a sorted T cell fraction (not recorded which). The receptors were sampled from a male donor with ankylosing spondylitis or in good health (not recorded which).

This clonotype was recorded many times. This sequence joins TRBV6-2 or TRBV6-3 and TRBJ2-1, with 7 bases that match TRBD2. Germline CDR1 reads MNHEY; CDR2 reads SVGEGT. The CDR3 totals 16 residues. V shed 0 bases and J 10 bases; nucleotides not matched to a gene: 12. CDR3 loop: CASSYSLGGSLQEQFF. The CDR3 coding sequence is TGTGCCAGCAGTTACTCTCTTGGCGGGAGTTTGCAGGAGCAGTTCTTC.

In this sample, this clonotype turned up a few times. The chain uses TRBV7-9 and TRBJ2-1, with a possible D match to TRBD2 (5 bases). The V gene's germline CDR1 is SEHNR and CDR2 FQNEAQ (reference sequence). The CDR3 length is 12 residues. V was clipped by 2 bases and J by 8 bases, with 7 bases between them. DNA for the CDR3: TGTGCCAGCAGCTTATCGAGGGATGAGCAGTTCTTC. Protein sequence: CASSLSRDEQFF.

This clonotype was seen a handful of times. V is TRBV12-3 or TRBV12-4 and J is TRBJ2-2; possible D gene TRBD1, 6 bases. V lost 6 bases, J lost 7 bases, and 12 bases lay in between. The CDR3 contains 13 residues. As DNA, the CDR3 is TGTGCCAGCAGACACAGGGTTCACGGGGAGCTGTTTTTT. This codes for CASRHRVHGELFF.